This note documents a single T cell receptor beta chain sequence. Antigen unknown. In germline, CDR1 is MNHNS, CDR2 SASEGT. This CDR3 spans 15 amino acids. Germline trimming cut 7 bases from V and 1 base from J; bases unmatched to any gene: 8. The second PCR ran about 6 to 11 cycles with a sample-barcoded 5' primer and J-beta primers. TCRdb reprocessed the 5' RACE reads with MiXCR, giving one entry per CDR3 protein. Of 1.5 million to 2 million distinct CDR3 sequences listed, 40% to 55% are singletons. This record comes from a study of blood T cells in healthy people across ages. Broader study findings: Nothing was known about donor CMV status, and this possibly confounded expanded clonotype changes.

The V call is TRBV6-1, the J call TRBJ2-7; the match to TRBD1 covers 9 bases. The TCR sequence derives from a woman aged 40 to 50 in good health. Sequenced input: blood. The CDR3 coding sequence is TGTGCCAGCAACAAAGGGACAGGGTCATCCTACGAGCAGTACTTC. Encoded protein: CASNKGTGSSYEQYF.